These T cell receptor beta chains were read from a single sample in a study of shared clonotypes between healthy human individuals. Profiled with immunoSEQ multiplex PCR; TCRdb holds only in-frame clones, not every one. The sample carries about 2.3 million clones, 93% recorded once. Sequenced material: naive CD4+ T cells from PBMCs. The source is a man between 18 and 29 years old in good health. Some clones in this sample may be carry-over from other donors' samples. The CDR3 runs from the conserved cysteine through the conserved F or W. A D gene is named only where the DNA matches it firmly. Clone size is stated in some rows and not others, as once, few, many or a class when expanded.

cdr3_length	clone_size	v_call	d_call	j_call	cdr3_nt	cdr3_aa
13	NA	TRBV28	TRBD1	TRBJ1-2	TGTGCCAGCAGACCTACAGGGGTGCGCGGCTACACCTTC	CASRPTGVRGYTF
16	NA	TRBV4-1	NA	TRBJ2-4	TGCGCCAGCAGCCAAACAGGAGGGGGGATGCGGAACATTCAGTACTTC	CASSQTGGGMRNIQYF
13	NA	TRBV7-8	NA	TRBJ2-7	TGTGCCAGCAGCTTTGACATCCATTACGAGCAGTACTTC	CASSFDIHYEQYF
12	NA	TRBV7-3	NA	TRBJ2-1	TGTGCCAGCAGCTTCCCCCCCTCTGAGCAGTTCTTC	CASSFPPSEQFF
14	NA	TRBV15	TRBD1	TRBJ1-2	TGTGCCACCAGCAGAGACAACAGGGGTAGTGGCTACACCTTC	CATSRDNRGSGYTF
14	NA	TRBV5-1	NA	TRBJ2-2	TGCGCCAGCAGACCGGGACCCAGCACCGGGGAGCTGTTTTTT	CASRPGPSTGELFF
14	NA	TRBV28	NA	TRBJ2-7	TGTGCCAGCAGGGGGTTAGGGCTCTCCTACGAGCAGTACTTC	CASRGLGLSYEQYF
15	NA	TRBV5-1	NA	TRBJ2-3	TGCGCCAGCAGCTTTCTGGGAAAGATTTCAGATACGCAGTATTTT	CASSFLGKISDTQYF
19	NA	TRBV18	TRBD2	TRBJ2-7	TGTGCCAGCTCCGGTTCCGGGACTAGCGGGAGGGCCATGGCAAACGAGCAGTACTTC	CASSGSGTSGRAMANEQYF
16	NA	TRBV28	NA	TRBJ2-7	TGTGCCAGCAGTCTTACCGGACATAGTGGCTCCTACGAGCAGTACTTC	CASSLTGHSGSYEQYF
13	once	TRBV7-3	NA	TRBJ1-1	TGTGCCAGCAGCTTAAGAGCGTACACTGAAGCTTTCTTT	CASSLRAYTEAFF
17	once	TRBV5-8	TRBD1	TRBJ2-2	TGTGCCAGCAGCCCTACTTCCGGACAGGGGAACACCGGGGAGCTGTTTTTT	CASSPTSGQGNTGELFF
16	NA	TRBV4-1	NA	TRBJ2-3	TGCGCCAGCAGCCAAGCCTTGGCGGGGAGCACAGATACGCAGTATTTT	CASSQALAGSTDTQYF
17	NA	TRBV28	NA	TRBJ1-2	TGTGCCAGCAGGGGCCTGAGGGGGGAAAGCCCTAACTATGGCTACACCTTC	CASRGLRGESPNYGYTF
13	once	TRBV27	NA	TRBJ2-7	TGTGCCAGCAGTTTTAGGCAGCACTACGAGCAGTACTTC	CASSFRQHYEQYF
17	NA	TRBV7-9	NA	TRBJ1-3	TGTGCCAGCAGCTTAGCTACAGTAACGGAATCTGGAAACACCATATATTTT	CASSLATVTESGNTIYF
14	NA	TRBV11-2	NA	TRBJ2-3	TGTGCCAGCGGCGACCGGGGGGCCACAGATACGCAGTATTTT	CASGDRGATDTQYF
16	NA	TRBV28	TRBD1	TRBJ2-1	TGTGCCAGCAGTCCCGGACAGGGGGGGACCTACAATGAGCAGTTCTTC	CASSPGQGGTYNEQFF
13	NA	TRBV6-5	NA	TRBJ1-1	TGTGCCAGCAGATCACAGGGGAACACTGAAGCTTTCTTT	CASRSQGNTEAFF
11	once	TRBV20-1	NA	TRBJ1-1	TGCAGTGCCCCCCTGGCGGTTGAAGCTTTCTTT	CSAPLAVEAFF
14	NA	TRBV4-2	NA	TRBJ1-1	TGTGCCAGCAGCCAAGCCTCCGGGACCACTGAAGCTTTCTTT	CASSQASGTTEAFF
14	NA	TRBV6-4	NA	TRBJ2-3	TGTGCCAGCAGCGTTGGTGGGGGGAAGTGGACGCAGTATTTT	CASSVGGGKWTQYF
16	NA	TRBV9	TRBD2	TRBJ2-1	TGTGCCAGCAGCGTAGGTCGGGAGCTAGCGGGCAATGAGCAGTTCTTC	CASSVGRELAGNEQFF
14	once	TRBV27	NA	TRBJ1-1	TGTGCCAGCAGTTTATTGACTGGGGAAACTGAAGCTTTCTTT	CASSLLTGETEAFF
16	NA	TRBV13	TRBD2	TRBJ2-2	TGTGCCAGCAGCCCACGGGTACTAGCGGAAACCGGGGAGCTGTTTTTT	CASSPRVLAETGELFF
14	NA	TRBV2	TRBD1	TRBJ2-7	TGTGCCAGCAGTGAAGGGCACAGGGGGTCCGAGCAGTACTTC	CASSEGHRGSEQYF
16	NA	TRBV4-3	NA	TRBJ2-1	TGCGCCAGCAGCCAAGCCCGCGGCGGGGCCTACAATGAGCAGTTCTTC	CASSQARGGAYNEQFF
12	NA	TRBV29-1	NA	TRBJ1-1	TGCAGCGTGGATTTTATGAACACTGAAGCTTTCTTT	CSVDFMNTEAFF
14	NA	TRBV6-1	NA	TRBJ1-5	TGTGCCAGCAGTGTGAGGCCGTTCAATCAGCCCCAGCATTTT	CASSVRPFNQPQHF
15	NA	TRBV29-1	TRBD2	TRBJ2-3	TGCAGCGTGGTTTTAGCGGGATCTAGCACAGATACGCAGTATTTT	CSVVLAGSSTDTQYF
16	NA	TRBV19	TRBD2	TRBJ2-7	TGTGCCAGTAGCAGGGCGAGCGGGGCTTTGTCCTACGAGCAGTACTTC	CASSRASGALSYEQYF
16	NA	TRBV11-3	NA	TRBJ1-2	TGTGCCAGCAGCTCACCGGTTTCGGCCTCGTTCTATGGCTACACCTTC	CASSSPVSASFYGYTF
15	NA	TRBV27	TRBD1	TRBJ1-1	TGTGCCAGCAGACCGAACAGGGGGCGGAACACTGAAGCTTTCTTT	CASRPNRGRNTEAFF
14	NA	TRBV7-9	NA	TRBJ1-4	TGTGCCAGCAGCTTAGAGCGCGTAAATGAAAAACTGTTTTTT	CASSLERVNEKLFF
15	NA	TRBV4-2	NA	TRBJ2-3	TGTGCCAGCAGCCTTCTAGCGACTAGCACAGATACGCAGTATTTT	CASSLLATSTDTQYF
17	NA	TRBV4-1	NA	TRBJ1-2	TGCGCCAGCAGCCAGCCCGGGGAGGGGGTAGGAGTCTATGGCTACACCTTC	CASSQPGEGVGVYGYTF
13	NA	TRBV30	NA	TRBJ1-4	TGTGCCTGGAGTGGCCAGATGGACCAAAAACTGTTTTTT	CAWSGQMDQKLFF
13	NA	TRBV29-1	NA	TRBJ1-1	TGCAGCGTTGATTCGGGACAGAACACTGAAGCTTTCTTT	CSVDSGQNTEAFF
17	NA	TRBV2	NA	TRBJ1-2	TGTGCCAGCAGTGAGTCGATACAGGGATTTTATGGCTATGGCTACACCTTC	CASSESIQGFYGYGYTF
16	NA	TRBV18	NA	TRBJ1-5	TGTGCCAGCTCACCTACAACCGGGGACAGCAATCAGCCCCAGCATTTT	CASSPTTGDSNQPQHF
12	NA	TRBV5-1	NA	TRBJ2-2	TGCGCCAGCAGCTTGGGTCCCGGGGAGCTGTTTTTT	CASSLGPGELFF
16	once	TRBV5-1	TRBD2	TRBJ2-1	TGCGCCAGCAGCTTGGGTTACCCGGGAGGGAACAATGAGCAGTTCTTC	CASSLGYPGGNNEQFF
17	NA	TRBV11-3	TRBD1	TRBJ1-1	TGTGCCAGCAGCTTAGGTAGGGACAGGTCGAGTAACACTGAAGCTTTCTTT	CASSLGRDRSSNTEAFF
17	NA	TRBV6-1	NA	TRBJ1-2	TGTGCCAGCAGTGAAGTCGTAGTCCAGGGCGCAAGGGGTGGCTACACCTTC	CASSEVVVQGARGGYTF
13	once	TRBV15	NA	TRBJ2-5	TGTGCCACCCGCCCGCCAGGGGAGGAGACCCAGTACTTC	CATRPPGEETQYF
18	NA	TRBV7-3	TRBD2	TRBJ2-7	TGTGCCAGCAGCTTAATTCTACTAGCGGGAATGATCTCCTACGAGCAGTACTTC	CASSLILLAGMISYEQYF
15	NA	TRBV6-6	TRBD1	TRBJ2-7	TGTGCCAGCAGTCGACCTGGGACAGGGATTTACGAGCAGTACTTC	CASSRPGTGIYEQYF
18	NA	TRBV19	NA	TRBJ1-1	TGTGCCAGTAGTATTAATCGGTCCCCGGGGGCGGTGAACACTGAAGCTTTCTTT	CASSINRSPGAVNTEAFF
14	NA	TRBV6-6	TRBD1	TRBJ1-2	TGTGCCAGCAGATCAGGCGACAGGGGCTATGGCTACACCTTC	CASRSGDRGYGYTF
13	NA	TRBV6-5	TRBD1	TRBJ2-5	TGTGCCAGCAGTGCCCCCGGGACAGTAACCCAGTACTTC	CASSAPGTVTQYF